The 16 T cell receptor beta chains presented below share a single source sample, sequenced in a study of response to subunit inactivated influenza vaccine. A single record per CDR3 protein comes from TCRdb applying MiXCR to the RT-PCR reads. Of about 500,000 distinct CDR3 sequences listed, around 13% were seen once; the top ten hold less than 15%. The sequencing used PBMCs from blood, collected about 6 weeks after vaccination. The receptors were gathered from a man aged 50-60 years who received an inactivated influenza vaccine.

The CDR3 DNA is TGTGCCATCACCGAGGGTCCAGGGACCGGCGGGGAGCTGTTTTTT. It codes for CAITEGPGTGGELFF. This chain connects TRBV10-3 to TRBJ2-2; D may correspond to TRBD1 or TRBD2 (5 bases each). Trimming left V 7 bases short and J 7 bases short, with 19 bases between. Germline CDR1 ENHRY, CDR2 SYGVKD. This CDR3 comprises 15 residues.

This sequence joins TRBV28 and TRBJ2-7, with 10 bases lining up with TRBD1. The CDR3 is 15 residues long. CDR1 MDHEN and CDR2 SYDVKM come from the germline V gene. The V segment lost 7 bases and the J segment 4 bases; nucleotides outside the gene matches: 10. The CDR3 loop reads CASNEPGTGEYEQYF. DNA of the CDR3: TGTGCCAGCAACGAGCCGGGGACAGGGGAATACGAGCAGTACTTC.

This clonotype was detected a few times. The chain carries TRBV28 and TRBJ2-5, with TRBD1 matching 9 bases. Germline lookup yields CDR1 MDHEN and CDR2 SYDVKM. J was trimmed by 1 base and V by 7 bases; bases with no gene match: 10. The CDR3 has 16 residues. CDR3 nucleotides: TGTGCCAGCACCACCACAGGGGGCGATTTCCAAGAGACCCAGTACTTC. The encoded protein is CASTTTGGDFQETQYF.

In DNA, the CDR3 is TGTGCCAGCAATACAGTGAACACCGGGGAGCTGTTTTTT. This gives the protein CASNTVNTGELFF. The V gene is TRBV6-1, the J gene TRBJ2-2, with D uncertain. CDR1 and CDR2 (germline): MNHNS, SASEGT. The CDR3 covers 13 residues. V gave up 7 bases and J gave up 1 base, with 7 bases separating them.

This rearrangement joins TRBV6-1 to TRBJ2-1; D remains unclear. V was cut by 0 bases and J by 2 bases, with 8 bases left in between. The CDR3 runs 15 residues. Germline CDR1 reads MNHNS; CDR2 reads SASEGT. The CDR3 sequence: CASSEAGSPYNEQFF. The CDR3 nucleotides read TGTGCCAGCAGTGAAGCAGGGTCACCCTACAATGAGCAGTTCTTC.

This clonotype was detected only a few times. This rearrangement joins TRBV4-2 to TRBJ2-5, with TRBD2 identical over 8 bases. After removal of 3 bases from V and 1 base from J, the junction contained 10 bases not matched to a gene. Germline V gene lookup returns CDR1 LGHNA and CDR2 YNFKEQ. This CDR3 region has 17 residues. In DNA, the CDR3 is TGTGCCAGCAGCCAGGGGACTAGTGGGGGGGCCCAAGAGACCCAGTACTTC. Protein sequence: CASSQGTSGGAQETQYF.

This clonotype was observed many times. Here the CDR3 reads CASSLVGGELFF. The CDR3 DNA reads TGTGCCAGCAGCTTAGTTGGCGGGGAGCTGTTTTTT. The chain employs TRBV7-2 and TRBJ2-2; D unresolved. V lost 1 base to trimming and J lost 7 bases, with 4 bases between them. CDR3 length: 12 amino acids. CDR1 is SGHTA and CDR2 is FQGNSA in the germline V gene.

This chain connects TRBV7-2 to TRBJ2-1, with a possible D match to TRBD1 (6 bases). V was cut by 5 bases and J by 9 bases, with 14 bases left in between. Germline lookup yields CDR1 SGHTA and CDR2 FQGNSA. The CDR3 is 13 residues long. CDR3 in amino acids: CASSLQDSGEQFF. The CDR3 DNA is TGTGCCAGCAGCCTCCAGGACAGCGGTGAGCAGTTCTTC. The full variable domain, with the rest looked up from reference TRBV7-2 and TRBJ2-1, is GAGVSQSPSNKVTEKGKDVELRCDPISGHTALYWYRQSLGQGLEFLIYFQGNSAPDKSGLPSDRFSAERTGGSVSTLTIQRTQQEDSAVYLCASSLQDSGEQFFGPGTRLTVL.

The chain recombines TRBV29-1 with TRBJ1-2, with 7 bases matching TRBD1. CDR1 and CDR2 (germline): SQVTM, ANQGSEA. The junction had 11 bases not matched to a gene; V was cut back by 6 bases and J by 4 bases. CDR3 length: 14 amino acids. DNA for the CDR3: TGCAGCGTCCCAAAATCGGACAGGACCTATGGCTACACCTTC. It is translated as CSVPKSDRTYGYTF.

This rearrangement joins TRBV10-2 to TRBJ2-7; D assignment may be TRBD1 or TRBD2 (5 bases each). The CDR3 runs to 13 residues. V was cut by 6 bases and J by 3 bases, with 12 bases left in between. Germline loops: CDR1 WSHSY, CDR2 SAAADI. The CDR3 is CASRIGTFYEQYF. The CDR3, as DNA: TGCGCCAGCAGAATTGGGACCTTCTACGAGCAGTACTTC.

This clonotype was counted a few times. This rearrangement joins TRBV29-1 to TRBJ1-1; 7 nucleotides agree with TRBD1. Per germline, CDR1 SQVTM and CDR2 ANQGSEA. Trimming at V came to 5 bases and at J to 0 bases, leaving 6 bases not matched to a gene. This CDR3 spans 14 amino acids. CDR3 DNA: TGCAGCGTTAAGGGGGCAGGGATGAACACTGAAGCTTTCTTT. It encodes CSVKGAGMNTEAFF.

This clonotype has a handful of counts. The chain joins TRBV6-1 to TRBJ2-5; 9 positions match TRBD2. V dropped 11 bases and J dropped 0; count of bases not matched to a gene: 7. CDR1 and CDR2 (germline): MNHNS, SASEGT. The CDR3 covers 14 residues. For the CDR3, the DNA is TGTGCCGCCCAGCGGGAGGCATACCAAGAGACCCAGTACTTC. Translated, it gives CAAQREAYQETQYF.

This clonotype was counted at least ten times. V gene TRBV4-3 combines with J gene TRBJ2-3, with TRBD2 identical over 14 bases. The CDR3 loop spans 16 amino acids. The J segment lost 1 base and the V segment lost 3 bases, leaving 0 bases of the junction unmatched. Per the germline V gene, CDR1 is LGHNA and CDR2 is YSLEER. The CDR3, as DNA: TGCGCCAGCAGCCAGGGACTAGCGGGGGGCACAGATACGCAGTATTTT. Translating it yields CASSQGLAGGTDTQYF.

The rearrangement joins TRBV5-5 to TRBJ2-1; possibly TRBD2 for D (6 bases). CDR3 length equals 13 residues. V was shortened by 1 base and J by 8 bases, with 10 bases between the two germline ends. Germline V CDR1 and CDR2: SGHKS, YYEKEE (reference sequence). CDR3 sequence reads: CASSLLGDYEQFF. The CDR3, as DNA: TGTGCCAGCAGCTTGTTGGGGGACTATGAGCAGTTCTTC.

This clonotype was seen at least ten times. The chain has TRBV29-1 and TRBJ2-2; TRBD1 agrees at 9 bases. Unmatched junction bases numbered 6, after V lost 7 bases and J lost 6 bases. CDR1 and CDR2 from the germline V gene are SQVTM and ANQGSEA. CDR3 length: 13 residues. The CDR3 bases are TGCAGCGGGTACAGGGGGCTGGCCGGGGAGCTGTTTTTT. Translated, it gives CSGYRGLAGELFF.

The CDR3 protein is CASSRLPQDSRGAEAFF. The CDR3 DNA reads as TGTGCCAGCAGCCGGCTCCCCCAGGACAGCCGGGGAGCTGAAGCTTTCTTT. V gene TRBV14 combines with J gene TRBJ1-1, with a possible D match to TRBD1 (6 bases). The CDR3 is made up of 17 amino acids. V lost 4 bases, J lost 6 bases, and 24 bases lay in between. Per germline, CDR1 SGHDN and CDR2 FVKESK.